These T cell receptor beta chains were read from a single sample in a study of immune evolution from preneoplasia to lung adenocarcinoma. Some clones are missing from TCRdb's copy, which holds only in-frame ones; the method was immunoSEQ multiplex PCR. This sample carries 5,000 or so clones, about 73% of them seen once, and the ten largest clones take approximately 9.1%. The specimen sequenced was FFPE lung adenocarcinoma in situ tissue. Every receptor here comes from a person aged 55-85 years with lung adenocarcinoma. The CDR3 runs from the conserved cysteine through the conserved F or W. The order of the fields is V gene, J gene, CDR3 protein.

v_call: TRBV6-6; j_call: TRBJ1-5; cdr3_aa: CASSYGNSNQPQHF
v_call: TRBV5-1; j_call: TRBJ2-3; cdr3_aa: CASSLASGGDTQYF
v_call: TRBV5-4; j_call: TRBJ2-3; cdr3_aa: CASSLAGRGRTDTQYF
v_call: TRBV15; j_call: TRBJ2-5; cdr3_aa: CATSRPSGGAEETQYF
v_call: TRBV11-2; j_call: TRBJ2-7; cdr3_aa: CASSFGLAASYEQYF
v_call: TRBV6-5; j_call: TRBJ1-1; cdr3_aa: CASSPGARSEAFF
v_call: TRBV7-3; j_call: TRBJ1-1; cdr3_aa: CASSRRQGVEAFF
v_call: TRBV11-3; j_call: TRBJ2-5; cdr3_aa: CASSLGGTHKETQYF
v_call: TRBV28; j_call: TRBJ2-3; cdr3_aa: CASSHGGAADTQYF
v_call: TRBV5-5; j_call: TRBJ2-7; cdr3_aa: CASSRNRDRPYEQYF
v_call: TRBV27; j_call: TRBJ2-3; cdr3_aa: CARRTGSTDTQYF
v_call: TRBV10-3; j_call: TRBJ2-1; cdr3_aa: CAISGGLAGDEQFF
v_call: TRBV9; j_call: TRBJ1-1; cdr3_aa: CASSVGVGRLNTEAFF
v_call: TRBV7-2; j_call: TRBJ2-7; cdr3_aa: CASSFMVWTGGHEQYF
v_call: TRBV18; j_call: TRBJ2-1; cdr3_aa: CASSPLSGQDSYNEQFF
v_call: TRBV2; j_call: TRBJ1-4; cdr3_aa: CASSVSGGAREKLFF
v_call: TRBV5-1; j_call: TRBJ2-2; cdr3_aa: CASSWGTGFTNTGELFF
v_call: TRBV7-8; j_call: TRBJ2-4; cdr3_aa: CASSLAKTPVGNIQYF
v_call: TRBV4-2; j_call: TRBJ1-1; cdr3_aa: CASSQNQYGPPNTEAFF
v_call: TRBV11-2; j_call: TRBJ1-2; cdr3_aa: CASSFSRDYGYTF
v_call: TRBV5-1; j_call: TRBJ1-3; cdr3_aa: CASSAGLTVNSGNTIYF
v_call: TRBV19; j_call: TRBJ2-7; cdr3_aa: CASSIAGTGSYEQYF
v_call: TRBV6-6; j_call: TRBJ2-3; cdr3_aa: CASSYGPSGGIDTQYF
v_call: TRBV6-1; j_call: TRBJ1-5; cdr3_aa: CASRLGQNQPQHF
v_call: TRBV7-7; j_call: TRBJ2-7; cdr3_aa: CASSLETGTEQYF
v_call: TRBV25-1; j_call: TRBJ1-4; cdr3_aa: CASRDRANEKLFF
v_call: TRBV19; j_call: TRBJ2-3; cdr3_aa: CASSPTPGQGTDTQYF
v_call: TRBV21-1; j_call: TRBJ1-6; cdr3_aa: CASSLHRVRNSPLHF
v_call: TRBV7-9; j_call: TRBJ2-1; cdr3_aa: CASSQRIEWEDNEQFF
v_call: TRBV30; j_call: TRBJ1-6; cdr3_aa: CAWSVPGLNSPLHF
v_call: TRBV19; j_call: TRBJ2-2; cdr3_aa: CASSIDLEQVHTGELFF
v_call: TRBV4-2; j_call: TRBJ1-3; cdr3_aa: CASSQEEVGRNAAGNTIYF
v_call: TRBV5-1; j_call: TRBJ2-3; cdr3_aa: CASSSGQVITDTQYF
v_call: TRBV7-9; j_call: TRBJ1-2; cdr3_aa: CASLGDSLFYGYTF
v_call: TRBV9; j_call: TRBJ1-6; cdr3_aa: CASSVDWDNNSPLHF
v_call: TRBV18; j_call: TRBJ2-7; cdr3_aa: CASSTRGYEQYF
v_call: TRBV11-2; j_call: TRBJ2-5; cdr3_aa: CASSLDRGQETQYF
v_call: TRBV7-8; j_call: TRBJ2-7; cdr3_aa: CASSPELQSYEQYF
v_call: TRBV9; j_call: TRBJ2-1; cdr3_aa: CASSVGVSGGYNEQFF
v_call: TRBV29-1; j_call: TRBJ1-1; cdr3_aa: CSVGQGDTEAFF
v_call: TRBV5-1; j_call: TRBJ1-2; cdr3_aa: CASSLRQGDGGYTF
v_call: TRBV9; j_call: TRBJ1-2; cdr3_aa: CASSVMHYGYTF